This T cell receptor beta chain was profiled in a study of multiple sclerosis patients with progressive multifocal leukoencephalopathy. Between the trimmed V and J ends, which lost 6 bases and 4 bases, there was a span of 12 bases. The germline CDR1 and CDR2 sequences are GTSNPN and SVGIG (reference sequence). This CDR3 has 12 amino acids. Time point defined: time of PML onset. PML in natalizumab-treated patients developed after between roughly 16 and 60 months of natalizumab therapy. The method was immunoSEQ multiplex PCR; TCRdb's version includes in-frame clones alone and lacks a portion of them. The table records about 31,000 clones, 85% to 90% of them present only once.

The chain employs TRBV30 and TRBJ1-1; no clear D. The sequenced sample was PBMCs, obtained from a patient treated with natalizumab. The clonotype comes from a woman aged 30 to 39 with progressive multifocal leukoencephalopathy. The CDR3 bases are TGTGCCTGTACTCGGCAGATCACTGAAGCTTTCTTT. Protein product: CACTRQITEAFF.